These 14 T cell receptor beta chains were sequenced from one sample in a study of STAT5B mutations in CD4+ large granular lymphocyte leukemia. TCRdb's table, derived via immunoSEQ multiplex PCR, lists solely in-frame clones and lacks some. The sample has approximately 39,000 clones; about 82% are singletons. Sequencing input: CD4+ T cells from blood buffy coats. These receptors all stem from a human donor in good health.

The chain uses TRBV11-3 and TRBJ1-1; 9 bases fit TRBD1. Germline CDR1 reads SGHNT; CDR2 reads YENEEA. The CDR3 has 14 amino acids. J was trimmed by 0 bases and V by 6 bases; bases with no gene match: 2. Written as DNA, the CDR3 is TGTGCCAGCAGGACAGGGGGAATGAACACTGAAGCTTTCTTT. Amino acid sequence: CASRTGGMNTEAFF.

The chain employs TRBV11-2 and TRBJ2-6; D uncertain. This CDR3 has 17 residues. Germline CDR1 reads SGHAT; CDR2 reads FQNNGV. V was shortened by 0 bases and J by 0 bases, with 9 bases between the two germline ends. The DNA of the CDR3 is TGTGCCAGCAGCTTAGACCCCCGAGACTCTGGGGCCAACGTCCTGACTTTC. This gives the protein CASSLDPRDSGANVLTF.

The chain couples TRBV5-1 to TRBJ2-5; unclear D gene. CDR1 and CDR2 (germline): SGHRS, YFSETQ. V gave up 0 bases and J gave up 5 bases, with 8 bases separating them. The CDR3 runs 13 residues. The CDR3 sequence is CASSLAAVETQYF. CDR3 bases: TGCGCCAGCAGCTTGGCGGCAGTTGAGACCCAGTACTTC.

The V gene is TRBV5-4, the J gene TRBJ1-2, with unresolved D. Germline assignment: CDR1 SGHNT and CDR2 YYREEE (reference sequence). This CDR3 is 13 amino acids long. V shed 0 bases and J shed 1 base, with 4 bases lying between them. In DNA form, the CDR3 reads TGTGCCAGCAGCTTGGGCAGTAACTATGGCTACACCTTC. Amino acids: CASSLGSNYGYTF.

This clone has only one observation. The rearrangement links TRBV5-8 to TRBJ1-3; TRBD1 aligns across 10 bases. The V gene's germline CDR1 is SGHTS and CDR2 YDEGEE. Unmatched junction bases numbered 6, after V lost 10 bases and J lost 2 bases. The CDR3 contains 14 residues. The CDR3 reads CAGDRGQAGNTIYF. The CDR3, as DNA: TGTGCCGGTGACAGGGGGCAGGCTGGAAACACCATATATTTT.

This sequence joins TRBV9 and TRBJ2-3; 7 bases align to TRBD2. J gave up 2 bases and V 2 bases, and 5 bases lay outside the gene matches. The CDR3 loop spans 15 amino acids. Germline V gives CDR1 SGDLS, CDR2 YYNGEE. The CDR3 region has the DNA TGTGCCAGCAGCGTCGCTAGCGGATTCACAGATACGCAGTATTTT. This translates into CASSVASGFTDTQYF.

The chain recombines TRBV4-1 with TRBJ2-3; 10 bases line up with TRBD2. Trimming at V came to 3 bases and at J to 3 bases, leaving 6 bases not matched to a gene. CDR3 length: 16 residues. Germline CDR1 and CDR2: MGHRA and YSYEKL. The DNA for the CDR3 is TGCGCCAGCAGCCATCTAGGACTAGCGGAGACAGATACGCAGTATTTT. Protein: CASSHLGLAETDTQYF.

The chain is built from TRBV11-3 and TRBJ2-3, with a possible D match to TRBD2 (5 bases). Trimming shortened V by 2 bases and J by 0 bases, and 6 bases separated the two germline ends. The length of the CDR3 is 14 residues. The germline CDR1 and CDR2 sequences are SGHNT and YENEEA. Here the CDR3 reads CASSLWTSTDTQYF. In nucleotides, the CDR3 is TGTGCCAGCAGCTTATGGACTAGCACAGATACGCAGTATTTT.

This chain joins TRBV10-1 and TRBJ1-3; 8 bases are shared with TRBD1. Germline V lookup: CDR1 WNHNN, CDR2 SYGVQD (reference sequence). The CDR3 is 15 residues long. The J segment lost 5 bases and the V segment lost 0 bases, leaving 3 bases of the junction unmatched. CDR3 nucleotide sequence: TGCGCCAGCAGTGAGTCGGCAGGGGGCCGAAACACCATATATTTT. It specifies CASSESAGGRNTIYF.

The rearrangement uses TRBV4-1 and TRBJ2-2, with no clear D. Trimming pared 4 bases from V and 5 bases from J, leaving 11 bases between. Looked up from germline, CDR1 is MGHRA and CDR2 is YSYEKL. The CDR3 is made up of 14 amino acids. CDR3 coding DNA: TGCGCCAGCAGCCCCATCGGGTTGACCGGGGAGCTGTTTTTT. Translated, it gives CASSPIGLTGELFF.

This clone was counted once. This chain uses TRBV10-2 with TRBJ1-5; 9 bases agree with TRBD1. Germline V CDR1 and CDR2: WSHSY, SAAADI. V was clipped by 5 bases and J by 4 bases; unmatched bases: 3. This CDR3 has 14 residues. CDR3 DNA sequence: TGCGCCAGCAGTTCGACAGGGGGTAATCAGCCCCAGCATTTT. Translating gives CASSSTGGNQPQHF.

The sample holds one count of this clone. The chain recombines TRBV29-1 with TRBJ1-1, with D uncertain. CDR3 length: 13 amino acids. Germline V gene sequence: CDR1 SQVTM, CDR2 ANQGSEA. Trimming stripped 6 bases from V and 4 bases from J, with 15 bases between. DNA of the CDR3: TGCAGCGTAGTAGACACCATGTTCACTGAAGCTTTCTTT. As protein: CSVVDTMFTEAFF. Full variable domain (missing parts from reference TRBV29-1 and TRBJ1-1): SAVISQKPSRDICQRGTSLTIQCQVDSQVTMMFWYRQQPGQSLTLIATANQGSEATYESGFVIDKFPISRPNLTFSTLTVSNMSPEDSSIYLCSVVDTMFTEAFFGQGTRLTVV.

This clone turned up a few times. The DNA for the CDR3 is TGTGCCAGTAGTCTTCCAGCAGGGTCTGGCTACACCTTC. This gives the protein CASSLPAGSGYTF. The V and J genes are TRBV19 and TRBJ1-2, with D perhaps TRBD1 (5 bases). The CDR3 has 13 residues. Looked up from germline, CDR1 is LNHDA and CDR2 is SQIVND (reference sequence). Trimming left V 5 bases short and J 7 bases short, with 14 bases between. The full variable domain, with the rest looked up from reference TRBV19 and TRBJ1-2, is DGGITQSPKYLFRKEGQNVTLSCEQNLNHDAMYWYRQDPGQGLRLIYYSQIVNDFQKGDIAEGYSVSREKKESFPLTVTSAQKNPTAFYLCASSLPAGSGYTFGSGTRLTVV.

CDR3 loop: CASSRGQVANYGYTF. In DNA form, the CDR3 reads TGCGCCAGCAGCAGAGGACAGGTAGCTAACTATGGCTACACCTTC. J is TRBJ1-2 and V is TRBV5-1; 7 bases line up with TRBD1. Germline CDR1 reads SGHRS; CDR2 reads YFSETQ. This CDR3 is built from 15 residues. V shed 4 bases, J shed 0 bases, and the junction held 6 bases outside the gene matches.